A single T cell receptor (beta chain) is shown here with its context. These data originate in a study of OX40 agonist ivuxolimab in advanced cancers. TCRdb keeps only in-frame clones here, not all; method: immunoSEQ multiplex PCR. Of 20,000 to 25,000 clones detected, more than 65% appear once; the ten largest clones hold 26%. Sequenced material: CD4+ or CD8+ T cells sorted from blood, taken in a trial of the OX40 agonist ivuxolimab. The TCR was taken from an adult with an advanced solid tumor such as melanoma, head and neck, liver or kidney cancer.

DNA for the CDR3: TGCGCCAGCAGCTCCGACAGGGCCAAAGAAAAACTGTTTTTT. Its translation: CASSSDRAKEKLFF. This chain connects TRBV5-1 to TRBJ1-4; 7 bases are shared with TRBD1. This CDR3 is built from 14 residues. V lost 3 bases to trimming and J lost 8 bases; unmatched junction nucleotides: 7. Germline V gives CDR1 SGHRS, CDR2 YFSETQ.